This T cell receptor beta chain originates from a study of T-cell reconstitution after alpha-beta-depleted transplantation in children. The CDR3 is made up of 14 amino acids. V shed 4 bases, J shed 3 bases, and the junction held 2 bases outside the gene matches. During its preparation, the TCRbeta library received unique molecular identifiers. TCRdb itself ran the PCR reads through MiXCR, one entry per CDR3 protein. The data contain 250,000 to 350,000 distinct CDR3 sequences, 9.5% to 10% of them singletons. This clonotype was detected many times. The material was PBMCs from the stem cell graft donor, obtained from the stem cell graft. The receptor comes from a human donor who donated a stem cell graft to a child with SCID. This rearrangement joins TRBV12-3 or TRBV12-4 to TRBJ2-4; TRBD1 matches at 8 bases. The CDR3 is CASSSGQGKNIQYF. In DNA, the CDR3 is TGTGCCAGCAGTTCCGGACAGGGCAAAAACATTCAGTACTTC.